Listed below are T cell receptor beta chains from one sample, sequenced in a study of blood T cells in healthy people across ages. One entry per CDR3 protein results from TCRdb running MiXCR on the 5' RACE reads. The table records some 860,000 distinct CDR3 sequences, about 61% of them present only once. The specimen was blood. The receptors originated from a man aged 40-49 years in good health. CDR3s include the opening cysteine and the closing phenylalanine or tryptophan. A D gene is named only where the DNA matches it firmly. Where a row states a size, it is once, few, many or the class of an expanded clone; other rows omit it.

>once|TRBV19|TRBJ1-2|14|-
CASSIPDTAEGYTF
TGTGCCAGTAGTATCCCGGACACCGCGGAGGGCTACACCTTC
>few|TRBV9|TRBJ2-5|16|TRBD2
CASSVRSGGSQETQYF
TGTGCCAGCAGCGTCCGTAGCGGGGGGTCTCAAGAGACCCAGTACTTC
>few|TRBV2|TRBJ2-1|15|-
CASSGSGGGPNEQFF
TGTGCCAGCAGTGGGTCAGGGGGGGGACCCAATGAGCAGTTCTTC
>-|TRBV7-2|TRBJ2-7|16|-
CASSFDSSTSSYERYF
TGTGCCAGCAGCTTCGACAGCTCTACGAGCTCCTACGAGCGGTACTTC
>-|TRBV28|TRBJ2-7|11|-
CASADTAEQYF
TGTGCCAGCGCGGACACAGCCGAGCAGTACTTC
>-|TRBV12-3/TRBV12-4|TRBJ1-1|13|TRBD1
CANDRGRGTEAFF
TGTGCCAACGACAGGGGGCGAGGGACTGAAGCTTTCTTT
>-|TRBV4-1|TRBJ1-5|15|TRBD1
CASRATGGSNQPQHF
TGCGCCAGCAGGGCTACAGGGGGCAGCAATCAGCCCCAGCATTTT
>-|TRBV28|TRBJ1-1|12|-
CASSLERNQAFF
TGTGCCAGCAGTTTGGAGAGAAACCAAGCTTTCTTT
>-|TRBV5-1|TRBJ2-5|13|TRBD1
CASSGTGEETQYF
TGCGCCAGCAGCGGGACAGGGGAAGAGACCCAGTACTTC
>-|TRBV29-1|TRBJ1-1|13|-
CSVDDGVNTEAFF
TGCAGCGTTGATGATGGAGTGAACACTGAAGCTTTCTTT
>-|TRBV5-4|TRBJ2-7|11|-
CASSCPYEQYF
TGTGCCAGCAGCTGTCCTTACGAGCAGTACTTC
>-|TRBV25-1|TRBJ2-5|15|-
CASSDPRTDGETQYF
TGTGCCAGCAGTGACCCCCGGACAGACGGGGAGACCCAGTACTTC
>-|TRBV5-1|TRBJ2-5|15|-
CASSLGSGNQETQYF
TGCGCCAGCAGCTTGGGGTCAGGGAACCAAGAGACCCAGTACTTC
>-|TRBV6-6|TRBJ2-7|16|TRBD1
CASSSTRTGIFYEQYF
TGTGCCAGCAGTTCTACCAGGACAGGGATCTTCTACGAGCAGTACTTC
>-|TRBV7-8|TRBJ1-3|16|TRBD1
CASSLLTGGTGNTIYF
TGTGCCAGCAGCCTATTGACAGGGGGGACTGGAAACACCATATATTTT
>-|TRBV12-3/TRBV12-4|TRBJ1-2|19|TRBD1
CASSLEFGGTVNVDYGYTF
TGTGCCAGCAGTTTAGAATTTGGGGGGACAGTTAACGTCGACTATGGCTACACCTTC
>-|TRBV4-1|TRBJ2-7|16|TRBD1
CASSQVGARQGDEQYF
TGCGCCAGCAGCCAAGTCGGGGCTCGACAGGGCGACGAGCAGTACTTC
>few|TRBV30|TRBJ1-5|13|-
CAWSAQGNQPQHF
TGTGCCTGGAGTGCTCAGGGCAATCAGCCCCAGCATTTT
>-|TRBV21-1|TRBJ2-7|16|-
CASSKVGDSVTYEQYF
TGTGCCAGCAGCAAAGTGGGGGACAGCGTGACCTACGAGCAGTACTTC
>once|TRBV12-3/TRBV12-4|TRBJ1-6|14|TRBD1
CASSVQAGGSPLHF
TGTGCCAGCAGTGTTCAAGCAGGGGGCTCACCCCTCCACTTT
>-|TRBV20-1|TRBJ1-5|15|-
CSARSRIGSNQPQHF
TGCAGTGCTAGATCGAGGATTGGGAGCAATCAGCCCCAGCATTTT
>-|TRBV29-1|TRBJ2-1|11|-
CSVWRDNGQFF
TGCAGCGTATGGCGGGACAATGGGCAGTTCTTC
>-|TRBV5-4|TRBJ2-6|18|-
CASSDTGTGVSGANVLTF
TGTGCCAGCAGTGATACCGGGACGGGAGTCTCTGGGGCCAACGTCCTGACTTTC
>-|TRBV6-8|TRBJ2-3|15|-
CASSSAEGEVDTQYF
TGTGCCAGCAGTTCAGCCGAGGGGGAAGTAGATACGCAGTATTTT
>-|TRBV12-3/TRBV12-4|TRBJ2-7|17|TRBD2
CASSFGFSGETYNEQYF
TGTGCCAGCAGTTTTGGGTTTAGCGGGGAAACCTACAATGAGCAGTACTTC
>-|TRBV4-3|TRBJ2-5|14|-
CASSQEARLNEQYF
TGCGCCAGCAGCCAAGAAGCCCGTCTCAATGAGCAGTACTTC
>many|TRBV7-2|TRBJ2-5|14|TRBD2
CASSPSGIQETQYF
TGTGCCAGCAGCCCCAGCGGGATCCAAGAGACCCAGTACTTC
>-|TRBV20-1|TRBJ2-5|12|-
CSASADQETQYF
TGCAGTGCTAGCGCAGATCAAGAGACCCAGTACTTC
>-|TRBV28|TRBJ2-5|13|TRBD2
CASSVGLAGTQYF
TGTGCCAGCAGTGTCGGACTAGCAGGGACCCAGTACTTC
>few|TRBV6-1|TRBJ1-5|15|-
CASLPSADSNQPQHF
TGTGCCAGCCTACCGTCAGCGGATAGCAATCAGCCCCAGCATTTT
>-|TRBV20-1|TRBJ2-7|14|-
CSASVLRKNYEQYF
TGCAGTGCTAGTGTACTACGAAAAAACTACGAGCAGTACTTC
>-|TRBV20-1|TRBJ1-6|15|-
CSASQRESYNSPLHF
TGCAGTGCTAGCCAACGAGAGTCCTATAATTCACCCCTCCACTTT
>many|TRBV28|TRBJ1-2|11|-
CAIEGRGSYTF
TGTGCCATCGAAGGGAGAGGATCCTACACCTTC
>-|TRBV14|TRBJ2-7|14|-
CASSQNGGFYEQYF
TGTGCCAGCAGCCAGAATGGAGGATTCTACGAGCAGTACTTC
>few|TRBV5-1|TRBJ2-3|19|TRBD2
CASSLGTGTSGPPTDTQYF
TGCGCCAGCAGCTTGGGCACCGGGACTAGCGGGCCCCCTACAGATACGCAGTATTTT
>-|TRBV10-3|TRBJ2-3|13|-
CAISRDNTDTQYF
TGCGCCATCAGCAGGGACAACACAGATACGCAGTATTTT
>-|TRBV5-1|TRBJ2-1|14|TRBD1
CASSTGGGLNEQFF
TGCGCCAGCAGCACAGGGGGCGGCCTCAATGAGCAGTTCTTC
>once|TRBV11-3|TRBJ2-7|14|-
CASTPTGGPYEQYF
TGTGCCAGCACTCCCACCGGGGGGCCCTACGAGCAGTACTTC
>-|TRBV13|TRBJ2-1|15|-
CASSPGTPVWGEQFF
TGTGCCAGCAGTCCCGGGACCCCCGTCTGGGGTGAGCAGTTCTTC
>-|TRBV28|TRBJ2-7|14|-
CASTTKTGSYEQYF
TGTGCCAGCACAACTAAGACCGGATCCTACGAGCAGTACTTC
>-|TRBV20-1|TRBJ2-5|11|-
CSASVSETQYF
TGCAGTGCTAGTGTTTCGGAGACCCAGTACTTC